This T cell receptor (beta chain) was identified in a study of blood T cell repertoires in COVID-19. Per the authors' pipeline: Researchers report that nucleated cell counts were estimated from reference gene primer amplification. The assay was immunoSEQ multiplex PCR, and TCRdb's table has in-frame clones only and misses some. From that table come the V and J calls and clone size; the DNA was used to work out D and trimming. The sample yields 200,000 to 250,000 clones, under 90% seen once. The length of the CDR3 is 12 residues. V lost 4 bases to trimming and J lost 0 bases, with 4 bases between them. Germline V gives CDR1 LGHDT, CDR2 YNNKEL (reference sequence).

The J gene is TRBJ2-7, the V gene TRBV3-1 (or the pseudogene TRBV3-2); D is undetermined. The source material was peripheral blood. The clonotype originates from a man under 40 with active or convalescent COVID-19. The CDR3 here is CASSPNSYEQYF. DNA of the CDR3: TGTGCCAGCAGCCCCAACTCCTACGAGCAGTACTTC.